This entry lists 13 T cell receptor beta chains sequenced from one sample in a study of T cells in Graves' hyperthyroidism and ophthalmopathy. The investigators amplified TCR beta CDR3 regions from RNA transcripts. HTBI primers were used for first-round RT-PCR of the TCR CDR3. TCRdb reanalysed the multiplex PCR reads using MiXCR and keeps one entry per CDR3 protein. This sample has some 620,000 distinct CDR3 sequences, with under 20% found just once. Input material: blood. These receptors were collected from a woman in her 30s with Graves' hyperthyroidism.

This clonotype was counted many times. This sequence joins TRBV28 and TRBJ2-2; D gene unclear. CDR3 length: 13 residues. The V gene's germline CDR1 is MDHEN and CDR2 SYDVKM. Trimming pared 7 bases from V and 1 base from J, leaving 7 bases between. The CDR3 loop is CASNVVNTGELFF. The CDR3 coding sequence is TGTGCCAGCAACGTGGTGAACACCGGGGAGCTGTTTTTT. The full variable domain, rest sourced from reference TRBV28 and TRBJ2-2, is DVKVTQSSRYLVKRTGEKVFLECVQDMDHENMFWYRQDPGLGLRLIYFSYDVKMKEKGDIPEGYSVSREKKERFSLILESASTNQTSMYLCASNVVNTGELFFGEGSRLTVL.

This clonotype was seen many times. V gene TRBV11-3 combines with J gene TRBJ2-3; D is uncertain. The germline CDR1 and CDR2 sequences are SGHNT and YENEEA. Deletions cut 1 base from V and 3 bases from J, with 11 bases between. This CDR3 is 15 amino acids long. The CDR3 loop reads CASSLGGGRTDTQYF. In DNA form, the CDR3 reads TGTGCCAGCAGCTTAGGAGGTGGTCGAACAGATACGCAGTATTTT.

In its sample, this clonotype was seen many times. V is TRBV12-3 or TRBV12-4 and J is TRBJ2-2; 7 bases map to TRBD2. CDR3 size: 14 residues. V trimming: 6 bases; J trimming: 7 bases; junction bases outside the gene matches: 8. CDR3 DNA sequence: TGTGCCAGCAGCCCCCGGGGGGTCGGCGGGGAGCTGTTTTTT. Translating gives CASSPRGVGGELFF.

The chain links TRBV5-1 to TRBJ2-3; weak D call: TRBD1 (6 bases). Germline assignment: CDR1 SGHRS and CDR2 YFSETQ. There are 14 residues in the CDR3. V lost 2 bases and J 4 bases, leaving 11 bases between the germline ends. CDR3 sequence: CASSLGQYPDTQYF. CDR3 DNA sequence: TGCGCCAGCAGCTTAGGACAGTACCCAGATACGCAGTATTTT.

This clonotype occurred a few times. The junction departs from the called germline gene at one end, perhaps through a read error. This chain joins TRBV12-3 or TRBV12-4 and TRBJ2-5; D not resolved. This CDR3 comprises 12 residues. The CDR3 loop is CASKQRQGTQYF. For the CDR3, the DNA is TGTGCCAGCAAGCAGCGCCAAGGGACCCAGTACTTC.

This chain joins TRBV7-2 and TRBJ2-6; D perhaps matches TRBD2 (7 bases). The ends were cut back, 0 bases at V and 4 bases at J, with 10 bases in the middle. The CDR3 is 16 residues long. The germline CDR1 and CDR2 sequences are SGHTA and FQGNSA. DNA for the CDR3: TGTGCCAGCAGCTTAGCAGGGGGGGCCGGGGCCAACGTCCTGACTTTC. Amino acid sequence: CASSLAGGAGANVLTF.

The chain recombines TRBV2 with TRBJ2-7; 9 bases align to TRBD2. The CDR3 is made up of 14 amino acids. The V gene end was trimmed by 7 bases and the J gene end by 3 bases; junction bases not matched to a gene: 7. Germline assignment: CDR1 SNHLY and CDR2 FYNNEI. The CDR3 sequence is CASTFSGSGYEQYF. CDR3 nucleotide sequence: TGTGCCAGCACCTTTAGCGGGAGCGGCTACGAGCAGTACTTC.

This clonotype has ten or more counts. This chain uses TRBV7-3 with TRBJ2-3; 7 positions match TRBD1. J lost 3 bases, V lost 4 bases, and 7 bases had no gene match. In germline, CDR1 is SGHTA, CDR2 FQGTGA. CDR3 size: 15 residues. The CDR3 sequence: CASSSRDRPTDTQYF. CDR3 nucleotide sequence: TGTGCCAGCAGCTCCCGGGACAGACCAACAGATACGCAGTATTTT.

This clonotype was counted at least ten times. The rearrangement joins TRBV24-1 to TRBJ2-2; 7 bases are a match to TRBD1. The CDR3 length is 15 residues. CDR1 and CDR2 (germline): KGHDR, SFDVKD. J gave up 1 base and V 6 bases, and 4 bases lay outside the gene matches. The chain's CDR3 is CATSRAGGNTGELFF. Here the CDR3 DNA reads TGTGCCACCAGTCGAGCAGGGGGGAACACCGGGGAGCTGTTTTTT.

The chain couples TRBV11-2 to TRBJ1-6; D gene uncertain. V gave up 2 bases and J gave up 5 bases, with 7 bases separating them. Per the germline V gene, CDR1 is SGHAT and CDR2 is FQNNGV. This CDR3 is 14 amino acids long. The CDR3 DNA follows: TGTGCCAGCAGCTTAACCGCAGATAATTCACCCCTCCACTTT. Translation gives CASSLTADNSPLHF. Supplemented by reference TRBV11-2 and TRBJ1-6, the full variable domain reads EAGVAQSPRYKIIEKRQSVAFWCNPISGHATLYWYQQILGQGPKLLIQFQNNGVVDDSQLPKDRFSAERLKGVDSTLKIQPAKLEDSAVYLCASSLTADNSPLHFGNGTRLTVT.

For this clonotype: A read error is possible here, since a much larger clone lies one base away. The chain joins TRBV20-1 to TRBJ2-3, with D uncertain. Germline CDR1 is DFQATT and CDR2 is SNEGSKA (reference sequence). CDR3 size: 11 residues. The V end lost 6 bases, the J end lost 2 bases, and 6 bases lay between the germline ends. The CDR3 sequence is CSAEFTDTQYF. The CDR3 DNA sequence: TGCAGTGCAGAGTTCACAGATACGCAGTATTTT.

The V gene is TRBV19, the J gene TRBJ2-6; D ambiguous. CDR3 size: 17 residues. CDR1 and CDR2 from the germline V gene are LNHDA and SQIVND (reference sequence). V lost 4 bases to trimming and J lost 0 bases, with 13 bases between them. CDR3 coding DNA: TGTGCCAGTAGTACCACGAGCGTTAGCTCTGGGGCCAACGTCCTGACTTTC. Translation: CASSTTSVSSGANVLTF.

The genes are TRBV19 and TRBJ1-2; 7 nucleotides line up with TRBD1. CDR3 length: 13 residues. Germline CDR1 and CDR2: LNHDA and SQIVND (reference sequence). The V gene end was trimmed by 3 bases and the J gene end by 6 bases; junction bases not matched to a gene: 4. CDR3 sequence: CASSILGTDGYTF. The CDR3 nucleotides are TGTGCCAGTAGTATTTTGGGGACAGATGGCTACACCTTC.